Many counts were recorded for the clone carrying this T cell receptor beta chain. Its antigen remains unidentified. Per germline, CDR1 MDHEN and CDR2 SYDVKM. The V end was cut by 5 bases, the J end by 10 bases, with 21 bases between. This CDR3 region has 15 residues. Time point described: newly diagnosed GD, antithyroid drugs for less than 3 months. Extracted PBMC RNA gave rise to the TCR library. Patient provenance is recorded as an endocrinology department in Xi'an, China. The entry originates in a study of regulatory T cells in long-lasting Graves disease. Study-level findings and limits: Persistent Graves' patients showed reduced TCR diversity versus newly diagnosed patients.

Arm-PCR of CDR3 regions and iRepertoire HTBI primers were the basis on which TCR beta libraries were built. One entry per CDR3 protein results from TCRdb running MiXCR on the multiplex PCR reads. The sample comprises about 470,000 distinct CDR3 sequences, about 17% of which are singletons, and 10% to 15% rests with the top ten. The sample was also reused in another study, on T cells in Graves' hyperthyroidism and ophthalmopathy. That publication notes: Reasons for excluding patients were uncontrolled infection, other autoimmune disease, pregnancy or lactation. Primed by the HTBI set, a first-round RT-PCR was run on the TCR CDR3.

The sample consisted of peripheral blood mononuclear cells (PBMCs), taken at new diagnosis, from a patient treated with antithyroid drugs. This rearrangement joins TRBV28 to TRBJ1-5, with a possible D match to TRBD1 (6 bases). The sequence derives from a man aged 35 to 55 with Graves disease. This CDR3 is CASSPIKGHLGPQHF. CDR3 nucleotide sequence: TGTGCCAGCAGTCCGATAAAGGGACACCTCGGCCCCCAGCATTTT.